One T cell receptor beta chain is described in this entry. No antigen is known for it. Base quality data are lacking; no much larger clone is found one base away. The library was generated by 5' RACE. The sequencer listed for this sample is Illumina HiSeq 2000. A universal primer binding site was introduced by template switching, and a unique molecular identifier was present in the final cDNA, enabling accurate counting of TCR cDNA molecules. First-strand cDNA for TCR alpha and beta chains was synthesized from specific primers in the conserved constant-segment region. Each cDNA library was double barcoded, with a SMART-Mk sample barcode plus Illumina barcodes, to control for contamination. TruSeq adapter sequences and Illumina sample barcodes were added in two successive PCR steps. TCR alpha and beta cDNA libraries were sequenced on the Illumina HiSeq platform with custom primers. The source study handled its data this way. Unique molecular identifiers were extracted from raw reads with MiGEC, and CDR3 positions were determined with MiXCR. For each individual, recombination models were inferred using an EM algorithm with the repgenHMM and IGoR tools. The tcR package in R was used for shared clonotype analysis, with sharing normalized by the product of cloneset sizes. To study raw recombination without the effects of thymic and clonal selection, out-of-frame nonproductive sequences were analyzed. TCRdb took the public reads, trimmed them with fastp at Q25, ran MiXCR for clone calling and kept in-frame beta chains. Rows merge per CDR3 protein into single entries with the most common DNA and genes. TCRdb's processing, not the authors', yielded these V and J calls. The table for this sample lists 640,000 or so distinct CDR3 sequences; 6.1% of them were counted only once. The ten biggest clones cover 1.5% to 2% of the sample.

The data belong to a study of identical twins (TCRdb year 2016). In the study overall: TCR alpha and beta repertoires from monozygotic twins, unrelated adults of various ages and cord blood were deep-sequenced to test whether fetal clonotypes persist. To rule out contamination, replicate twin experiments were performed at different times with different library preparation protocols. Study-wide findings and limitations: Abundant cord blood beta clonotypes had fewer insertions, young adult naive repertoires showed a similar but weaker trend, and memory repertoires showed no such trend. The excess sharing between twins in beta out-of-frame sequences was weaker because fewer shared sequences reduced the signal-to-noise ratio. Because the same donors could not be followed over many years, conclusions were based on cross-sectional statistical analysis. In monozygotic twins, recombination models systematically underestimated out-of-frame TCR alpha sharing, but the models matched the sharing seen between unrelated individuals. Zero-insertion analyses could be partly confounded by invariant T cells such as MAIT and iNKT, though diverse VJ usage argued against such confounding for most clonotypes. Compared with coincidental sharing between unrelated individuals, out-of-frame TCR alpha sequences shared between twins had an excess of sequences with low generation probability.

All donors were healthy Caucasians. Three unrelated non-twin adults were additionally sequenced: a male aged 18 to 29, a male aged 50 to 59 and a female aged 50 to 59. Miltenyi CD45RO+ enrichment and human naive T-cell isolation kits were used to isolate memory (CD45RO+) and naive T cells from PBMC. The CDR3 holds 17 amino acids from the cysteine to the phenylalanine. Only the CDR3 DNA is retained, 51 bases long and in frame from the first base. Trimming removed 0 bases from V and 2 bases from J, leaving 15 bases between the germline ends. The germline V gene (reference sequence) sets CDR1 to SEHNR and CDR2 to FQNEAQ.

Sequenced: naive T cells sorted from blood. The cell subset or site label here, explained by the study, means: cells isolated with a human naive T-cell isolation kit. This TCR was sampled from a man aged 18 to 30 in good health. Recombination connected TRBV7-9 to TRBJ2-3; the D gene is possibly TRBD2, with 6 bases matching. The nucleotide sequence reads TGTGCCAGCAGCTTAGCCGGCGGAGGGCGAGACACAGATACGCAGTATTTT. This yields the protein CASSLAGGGRDTDTQYF. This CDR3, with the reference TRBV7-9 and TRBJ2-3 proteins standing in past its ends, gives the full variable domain DTGVSQNPRHKITKRGQNVTFRCDPISEHNRLYWYRQTLGQGPEFLTYFQNEAQLEKSRLLSDRFSAERPKGSFSTLEIQRTEQGDSAMYLCASSLAGGGRDTDTQYFGPGTRLTVL.